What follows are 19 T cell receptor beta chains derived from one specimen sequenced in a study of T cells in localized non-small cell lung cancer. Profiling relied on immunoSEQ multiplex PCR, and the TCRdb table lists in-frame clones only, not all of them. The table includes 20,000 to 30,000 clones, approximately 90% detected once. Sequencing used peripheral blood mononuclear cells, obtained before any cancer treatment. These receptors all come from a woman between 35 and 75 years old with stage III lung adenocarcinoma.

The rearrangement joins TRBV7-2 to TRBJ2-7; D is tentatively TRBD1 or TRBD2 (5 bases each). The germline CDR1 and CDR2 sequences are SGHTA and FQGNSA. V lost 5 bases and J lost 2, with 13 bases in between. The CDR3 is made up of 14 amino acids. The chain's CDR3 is CASSTGTGPYEQYF. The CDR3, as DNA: TGTGCCAGCAGCACCGGGACGGGTCCCTACGAGCAGTACTTC. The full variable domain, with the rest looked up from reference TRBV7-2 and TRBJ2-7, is GAGVSQSPSNKVTEKGKDVELRCDPISGHTALYWYRQSLGQGLEFLIYFQGNSAPDKSGLPSDRFSAERTGGSVSTLTIQRTQQEDSAVYLCASSTGTGPYEQYFGPGTRLTVT.

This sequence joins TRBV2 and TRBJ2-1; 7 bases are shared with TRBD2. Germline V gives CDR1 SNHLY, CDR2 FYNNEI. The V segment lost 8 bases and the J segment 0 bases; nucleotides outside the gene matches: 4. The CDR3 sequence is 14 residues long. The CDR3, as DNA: TGTGCCAGCCGCGGGAGTAGCTCCTACAATGAGCAGTTCTTC. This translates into CASRGSSSYNEQFF.

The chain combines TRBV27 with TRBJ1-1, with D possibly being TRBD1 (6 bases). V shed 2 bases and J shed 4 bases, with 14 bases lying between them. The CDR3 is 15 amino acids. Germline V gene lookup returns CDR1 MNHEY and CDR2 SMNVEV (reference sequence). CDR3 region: CASSLGGGRGTEAFF. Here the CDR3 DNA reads TGTGCCAGCAGTTTAGGCGGGGGCAGGGGCACTGAAGCTTTCTTT.

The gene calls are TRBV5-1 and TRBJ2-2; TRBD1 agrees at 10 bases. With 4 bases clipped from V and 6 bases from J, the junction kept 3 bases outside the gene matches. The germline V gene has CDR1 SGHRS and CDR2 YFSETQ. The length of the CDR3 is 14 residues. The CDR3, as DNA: TGCGCCAGCAGCGGGACAGGGGTGGCCGGGGAGCTGTTTTTT. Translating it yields CASSGTGVAGELFF.

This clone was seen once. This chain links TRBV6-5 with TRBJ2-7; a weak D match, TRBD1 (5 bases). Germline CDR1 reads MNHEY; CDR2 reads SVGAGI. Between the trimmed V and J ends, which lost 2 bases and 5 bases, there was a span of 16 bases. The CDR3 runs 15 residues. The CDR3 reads CASSYTPGISDEQYF. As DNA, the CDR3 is TGTGCCAGCAGTTACACTCCAGGGATATCCGACGAGCAGTACTTC.

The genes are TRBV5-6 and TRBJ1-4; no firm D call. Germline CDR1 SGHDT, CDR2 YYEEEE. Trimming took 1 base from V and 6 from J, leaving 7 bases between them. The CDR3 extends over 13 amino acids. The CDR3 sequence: CASSLRRYEKLFF. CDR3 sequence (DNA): TGTGCCAGCAGCTTGAGGAGGTATGAAAAACTGTTTTTT.

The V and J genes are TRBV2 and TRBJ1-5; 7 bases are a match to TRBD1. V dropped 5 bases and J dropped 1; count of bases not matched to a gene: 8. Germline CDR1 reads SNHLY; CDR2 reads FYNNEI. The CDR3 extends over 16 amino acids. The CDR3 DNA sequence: TGTGCCAGCAGTAAGACCCTACAGGGGAGCAATCAGCCCCAGCATTTT. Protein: CASSKTLQGSNQPQHF.

The CDR3 loop reads CASSLTSGTYNEQFF. CDR3 in DNA: TGTGCCAGCAGCTTAACTAGCGGGACCTACAATGAGCAGTTCTTC. V and J are TRBV7-2 and TRBJ2-1, with 10 positions matching TRBD2. The germline CDR1 and CDR2 sequences are SGHTA and FQGNSA. The CDR3 is 15 residues long. The J segment lost 2 bases and the V segment lost 2 bases, leaving 0 bases of the junction unmatched.

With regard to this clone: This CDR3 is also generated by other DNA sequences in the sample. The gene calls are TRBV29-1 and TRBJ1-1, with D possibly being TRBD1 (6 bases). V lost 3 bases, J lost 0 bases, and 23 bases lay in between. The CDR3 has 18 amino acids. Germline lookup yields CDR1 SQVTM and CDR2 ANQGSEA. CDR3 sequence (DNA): TGCAGCGTTGAGGAGGTTTGTCGGACAGCCCATCTGAACACTGAAGCTTTCTTT. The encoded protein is CSVEEVCRTAHLNTEAFF.

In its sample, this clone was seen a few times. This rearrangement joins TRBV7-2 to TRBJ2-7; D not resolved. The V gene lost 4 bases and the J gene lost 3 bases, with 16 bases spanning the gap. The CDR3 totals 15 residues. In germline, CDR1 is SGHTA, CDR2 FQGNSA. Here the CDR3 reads CASSSTGGYRYEQYF. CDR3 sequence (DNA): TGTGCCAGCAGCTCCACCGGCGGCTACCGCTACGAGCAGTACTTC.

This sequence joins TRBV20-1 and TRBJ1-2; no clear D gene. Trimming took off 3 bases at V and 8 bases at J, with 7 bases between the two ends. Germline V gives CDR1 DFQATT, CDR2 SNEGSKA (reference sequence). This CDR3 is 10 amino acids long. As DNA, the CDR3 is TGCAGTGCTAGGGTCGGCGGCTACACCTTC. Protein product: CSARVGGYTF.

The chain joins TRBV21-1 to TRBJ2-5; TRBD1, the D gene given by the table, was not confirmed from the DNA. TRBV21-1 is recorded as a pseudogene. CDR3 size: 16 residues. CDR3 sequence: CASRPAGTGGAETQYF. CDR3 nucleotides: TGTGCCAGCAGACCTGCGGGGACAGGGGGCGCGGAGACCCAGTACTTC.

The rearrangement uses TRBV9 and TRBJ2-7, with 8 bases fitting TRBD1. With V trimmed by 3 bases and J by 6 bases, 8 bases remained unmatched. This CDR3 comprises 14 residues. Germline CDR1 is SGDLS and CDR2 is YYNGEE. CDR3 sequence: CASSAMTGAGEQYF. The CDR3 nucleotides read TGTGCCAGCAGCGCTATGACAGGGGCTGGCGAGCAGTACTTC.

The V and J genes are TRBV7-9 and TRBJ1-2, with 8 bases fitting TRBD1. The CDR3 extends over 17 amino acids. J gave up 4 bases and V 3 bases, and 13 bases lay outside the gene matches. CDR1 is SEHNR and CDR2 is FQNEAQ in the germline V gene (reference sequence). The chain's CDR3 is CASSFAGGASISYGYTF. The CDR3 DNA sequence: TGTGCCAGCAGCTTTGCAGGGGGCGCAAGTATCAGCTATGGCTACACCTTC.

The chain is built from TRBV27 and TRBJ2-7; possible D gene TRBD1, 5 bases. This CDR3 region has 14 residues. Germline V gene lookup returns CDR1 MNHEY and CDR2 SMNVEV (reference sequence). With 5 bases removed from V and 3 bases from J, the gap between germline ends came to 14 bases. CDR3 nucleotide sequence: TGTGCCAGCAGTCCCTTAAACACAGGCTACGAGCAGTACTTC. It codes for CASSPLNTGYEQYF.

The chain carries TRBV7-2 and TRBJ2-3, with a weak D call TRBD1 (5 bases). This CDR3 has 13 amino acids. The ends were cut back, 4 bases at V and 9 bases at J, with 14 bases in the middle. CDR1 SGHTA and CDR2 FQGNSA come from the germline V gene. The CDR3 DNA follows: TGTGCCAGCAGCTCGGAGACAGCTAGGACGCAGTATTTT. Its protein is CASSSETARTQYF.

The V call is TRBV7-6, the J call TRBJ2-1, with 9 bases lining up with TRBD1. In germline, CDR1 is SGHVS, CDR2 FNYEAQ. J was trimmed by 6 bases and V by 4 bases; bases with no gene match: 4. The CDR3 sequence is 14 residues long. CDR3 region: CASSSPDRGNEQFF. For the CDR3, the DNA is TGTGCCAGCAGCTCCCCGGACAGGGGCAATGAGCAGTTCTTC.

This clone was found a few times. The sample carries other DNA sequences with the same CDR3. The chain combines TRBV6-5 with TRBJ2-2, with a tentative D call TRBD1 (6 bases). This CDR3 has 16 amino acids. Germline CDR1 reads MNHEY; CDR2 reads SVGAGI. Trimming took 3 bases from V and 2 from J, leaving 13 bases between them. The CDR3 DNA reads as TGTGCCAGCAGTTATTATGGGACACCAAACACCGGGGAGCTGTTTTTT. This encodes CASSYYGTPNTGELFF.

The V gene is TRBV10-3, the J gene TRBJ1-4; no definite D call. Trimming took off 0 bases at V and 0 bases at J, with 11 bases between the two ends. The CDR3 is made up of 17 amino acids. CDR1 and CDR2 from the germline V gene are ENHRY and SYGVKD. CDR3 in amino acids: CAISESGRTSTNEKLFF. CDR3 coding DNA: TGTGCCATCAGTGAGTCGGGCAGGACCTCAACTAATGAAAAACTGTTTTTT.